The source of this T cell receptor beta chain is a study of blood T cell repertoires in COVID-19 (dated by TCRdb to 2018 to 2021). A note on the overall study: Samples from collaborators originated in the United States, Italy and Spain and spanned both the acute and convalescent phases of COVID-19. The prospective study material was composed of cDNA or gDNA derived from T cells, B-cell-depleted T cells, or PBMCs. Deeply sampled blood TCRbeta repertoires from subjects exposed to, actively infected with, or recovered from COVID-19 were included in the dataset. The repertoires were made available in a free public database intended to serve as a resource for research on the immune response to SARS-CoV-2. Samples were obtained from the ongoing ImmuneRACE study (first 160 participants) and from 1,254 subjects provided by 6 global collaborators. Sample metadata almost always included a de-identified subject ID, COVID-19 status, age in years and sex. Where available, HLA class I and class II types were obtained from metadata supplied by the sample provider rather than from assay-based typing.

TCRbeta CDR3 regions were amplified from genomic DNA by means of the immunoSEQ Assay, a bias-controlled multiplex PCR. As for the authors' bioinformatics: The number of nucleated cells in each sample was estimated from the amplification of reference gene primers within the assay. Sequence reads were collapsed and filtered to measure the absolute abundance of every unique TCRbeta CDR3 rearrangement. For each sample, productive Simpson clonality was calculated by taking the square root of Simpson's diversity index across productive rearrangements. Imported from immuneACCESS, the table was reduced by TCRdb to in-frame sequences with V and J called. These copies leave out some clones; in studies compared against another copy, an unresolved V gene accounts for under half, and the cause of the remainder is not known. V and J calls and clone size are as listed in that table; D and trimming were resolved from the DNA. Here the sample has around 270,000 clones; around four fifths occur a single time. Clones ranked in the top ten supply around 4% of the sample.

For CDR1 and CDR2, the germline V gene lists SGHAT and FQNNGV. Trimming removed 5 bases from V and 3 bases from J; the gene matches leave 5 bases unexplained. The CDR3 holds 17 amino acids from the cysteine to the phenylalanine. CDR3 DNA only is kept here, 51 bases in frame from base 1. Whole blood was collected in K2EDTA tubes by collaborating institutions according to the institutions' own protocols. For TCRbeta analysis, collaborators shipped samples in one of three forms: frozen whole blood, isolated PBMCs, or DNA extracted from either of those sample types. Details on this clone: It lacks a known antigen. Base qualities are not recorded, but no much larger clone differs from it by a single base.

The full study reports these points: The amount of clinical and demographic metadata varied by source and participant and was provided uncurated.

This TCR was recovered from a man aged 55 to 70 with acute or convalescent COVID-19. The sample was peripheral blood. The chain employs TRBV11-2 and TRBJ2-2; a stretch of 14 junction bases matches TRBD2. The CDR3 protein is CASSPGLAGGDTGELFF. The nucleotide sequence reads TGTGCCAGCAGCCCCGGACTAGCGGGGGGAGACACCGGGGAGCTGTTTTTT.